These 21 T cell receptor beta chains were sequenced from one sample in a study of T-cell memory formation after mild COVID-19 (TCRdb year 2021). Library prep was done by 5' RACE. Sequencer: Illumina NovaSeq 6000. The public reads were reprocessed in TCRdb via fastp at Q25 and MiXCR, keeping in-frame beta chains. Each entry merges the rows of one CDR3 protein and shows their most common DNA and genes. The sample table shows fewer than 250,000 distinct CDR3 sequences, and about 16% are seen once. Roughly 2.6% of the sample comes from the top ten. The sample consisted of PBMCs or a T cell subset sorted from them (not recorded which). The receptors stem from an adult woman who had mild COVID-19 (a few samples of this study predate the infection). The sample titles of this study are shuffled in the database, so cell type and time point are left out; the donor was told from shared clones.

This clonotype was counted between two and nine times. This chain uses TRBV5-1 with TRBJ2-1; D is perhaps TRBD1 (5 bases). Per germline, CDR1 SGHRS and CDR2 YFSETQ. V shed 0 bases and J shed 2 bases, with 9 bases lying between them. The length of the CDR3 is 15 residues. CDR3 in amino acids: CASSLEAGPYNEQFF. The CDR3 DNA reads TGCGCCAGCAGCTTGGAAGCAGGGCCCTACAATGAGCAGTTCTTC.

This chain uses TRBV5-4 with TRBJ1-6, with 9 bases matching TRBD1. This CDR3 is 16 amino acids long. Looked up from germline, CDR1 is SGHNT and CDR2 is YYREEE (reference sequence). V trimming: 3 bases; J trimming: 10 bases; junction bases outside the gene matches: 11. As DNA, the CDR3 is TGTGCCAGCAGCTCACACCCCGGGACAGGGCAATCACCCCTCCACTTT. Amino acids: CASSSHPGTGQSPLHF. Looking up the rest from reference TRBV5-4 and TRBJ1-6 gives the full variable domain: ETGVTQSPTHLIKTRGQQVTLRCSSQSGHNTVSWYQQALGQGPQFIFQYYREEENGRGNFPPRFSGLQFPNYSSELNVNALELDDSALYLCASSSHPGTGQSPLHFGNGTRLTVT.

V usage is TRBV7-8 and J usage is TRBJ2-3, with D perhaps matching TRBD2 (7 bases). The CDR3 contains 16 residues. The germline V and J ends were trimmed by 7 bases and 4 bases, with 21 bases remaining between them. Germline assignment: CDR1 SGHVS and CDR2 FQNEAQ. CDR3 region: CASTSPGGAESDTQYF. The CDR3 region has the DNA TGTGCCAGCACCTCTCCTGGGGGGGCAGAGTCAGATACGCAGTATTTT.

The chain combines TRBV7-9 with TRBJ1-2, with D unclear. V lost 3 bases and J lost 3, with 8 bases in between. This CDR3 spans 13 amino acids. Germline V CDR1 and CDR2: SEHNR, FQNEAQ (reference sequence). DNA for the CDR3: TGTGCCAGCAGCTTCCGGGCAGACTATGGCTACACCTTC. As protein: CASSFRADYGYTF.

This clonotype has only a few counts. The chain employs TRBV7-2 and TRBJ2-2, with D perhaps being TRBD1 or TRBD2 (5 bases each). V was clipped by 2 bases and J by 2 bases, with 12 bases between them. Germline loops: CDR1 SGHTA, CDR2 FQGNSA. CDR3 length equals 16 residues. This CDR3 reads CASSLLGAGNTGELFF. CDR3 bases: TGTGCCAGCAGCTTACTCGGGGCCGGAAACACCGGGGAGCTGTTTTTT. Complete variable domain (other parts from reference TRBV7-2 and TRBJ2-2): GAGVSQSPSNKVTEKGKDVELRCDPISGHTALYWYRQSLGQGLEFLIYFQGNSAPDKSGLPSDRFSAERTGGSVSTLTIQRTQQEDSAVYLCASSLLGAGNTGELFFGEGSRLTVL.

By frequency in the sample, this clonotype is medium-sized. This rearrangement joins TRBV4-3 to TRBJ2-5; no reliable D call. Trimming cost V 0 bases and J 6 bases, with 14 bases left between them. There are 15 residues in the CDR3. The germline V gene has CDR1 LGHNA and CDR2 YSLEER. The CDR3 region has the DNA TGCGCCAGCAGCCAAGATCCGGGCCAGGCTAAGACCCAGTACTTC. Protein: CASSQDPGQAKTQYF.

The chain couples TRBV20-1 to TRBJ1-3; D remains ambiguous. V was shortened by 5 bases and J by 0 bases, with 14 bases between the two germline ends. The CDR3 has 15 amino acids. In germline, CDR1 is DFQATT, CDR2 SNEGSKA (reference sequence). CDR3 sequence (DNA): TGCAGTGCTGGCCTGGCCGCTAGCTCTGGAAACACCATATATTTT. Amino acid sequence: CSAGLAASSGNTIYF.

J is TRBJ1-6 and V is TRBV6-2 or TRBV6-3, with D possibly being TRBD1 (5 bases). V was trimmed by 5 bases and J by 8 bases, leaving 16 bases between them. The CDR3 is made up of 15 amino acids. Germline CDR1 is MNHEY and CDR2 is SVGEGT. The CDR3 coding sequence is TGTGCCAGCAGTCCGGGACCCGTCAACCATTCACCCCTCCACTTT. Its protein is CASSPGPVNHSPLHF.

V is TRBV18 and J is TRBJ1-4; D is unclear. Germline V gene sequence: CDR1 KGHSH, CDR2 LQKENI. V was trimmed by 0 bases and J by 0 bases, leaving 8 bases between them. The CDR3 extends over 16 amino acids. The CDR3 DNA reads as TGTGCCAGCTCACCACCTTTCAGCACAACTAATGAAAAACTGTTTTTT. It encodes CASSPPFSTTNEKLFF.

The CDR3 DNA follows: TGTGCCAGCAGCTTATACGTCGGAAACCAAGAGACCCAGTACTTC. It encodes CASSLYVGNQETQYF. The chain is built from TRBV7-2 and TRBJ2-5; no firm D call. Trimming cost V 2 bases and J 0 bases, with 10 bases left between them. CDR1 and CDR2 (germline): SGHTA, FQGNSA. CDR3 length: 15 residues.

This clonotype was counted between two and nine times. The V and J genes are TRBV5-6 and TRBJ2-7; 7 bases line up with TRBD1. With 5 bases clipped from V and 4 bases from J, the junction kept 12 bases outside the gene matches. Germline CDR1 and CDR2: SGHDT and YYEEEE. There are 15 residues in the CDR3. The DNA of the CDR3 is TGTGCCAGCAGGAAGGTAGGGGACAGCCTTTACGAGCAGTACTTC. Translated: CASRKVGDSLYEQYF.

The V gene is TRBV7-2, the J gene TRBJ1-3; D ambiguous. CDR3 length equals 15 residues. In germline, CDR1 is SGHTA, CDR2 FQGNSA. Trimming removed 4 bases from V and 4 bases from J, with 14 bases in between. CDR3: CASSSTWGAGNTIYF. The CDR3 nucleotides read TGTGCCAGCAGCTCCACATGGGGAGCCGGAAACACCATATATTTT. Filled out from reference TRBV7-2 and TRBJ1-3, the complete variable domain reads GAGVSQSPSNKVTEKGKDVELRCDPISGHTALYWYRQSLGQGLEFLIYFQGNSAPDKSGLPSDRFSAERTGGSVSTLTIQRTQQEDSAVYLCASSSTWGAGNTIYFGEGSWLTVV.

This clonotype was recorded a few times. The chain couples TRBV4-1 to TRBJ2-1, with D uncertain. With 5 bases removed from V and 2 bases from J, the gap between germline ends came to 13 bases. Germline CDR1 reads MGHRA; CDR2 reads YSYEKL. The CDR3 is 15 residues long. CDR3 DNA sequence: TGCGCCAGCAGCGACGCCCTTTCGGCCTACAATGAGCAGTTCTTC. Residues: CASSDALSAYNEQFF.

This clonotype came up many times. The rearrangement joins TRBV12-3 or TRBV12-4 to TRBJ1-5; D might be TRBD1 (5 bases). V lost 6 bases, J lost 5 bases, and 14 bases lay in between. This CDR3 has 14 amino acids. CDR3: CASSGTAGDQPQHF. The DNA of the CDR3 is TGTGCCAGCAGCGGGACTGCTGGCGATCAGCCCCAGCATTTT.

This clonotype was seen a few times. V is TRBV5-1 and J is TRBJ2-3, with 12 bases fitting TRBD2. CDR1 and CDR2 from the germline V gene are SGHRS and YFSETQ. This CDR3 contains 17 residues. After removal of 4 bases from V and 2 bases from J, the junction contained 8 bases not matched to a gene. Here the CDR3 DNA reads TGCGCCAGCAGCCAAACTACTAGCGGGGGGCCCACAGATACGCAGTATTTT. Translated: CASSQTTSGGPTDTQYF.

The chain combines TRBV15 with TRBJ2-7, with D possibly being TRBD2 (5 bases). The CDR3 totals 15 residues. Germline CDR1 reads LNHNV; CDR2 reads YYDKDF (reference sequence). Trimming left V 1 base short and J 5 bases short, with 15 bases between. CDR3: CATSRGPDGVDEQYF. For the CDR3, the DNA is TGTGCCACCAGCAGAGGGCCTGACGGGGTGGACGAGCAGTACTTC. The full variable domain, its missing parts supplied by reference TRBV15 and TRBJ2-7, is DAMVIQNPRYQVTQFGKPVTLSCSQTLNHNVMYWYQQKSSQAPKLLFHYYDKDFNNEADTPDNFQSRRPNTSFCFLDIRSPGLGDTAMYLCATSRGPDGVDEQYFGPGTRLTVT.

This clonotype was found a few times. CDR3 sequence reads: CASSLLGQGVGYTF. The CDR3 nucleotides read TGTGCCAGCAGCTTACTCGGGCAGGGTGTGGGCTACACCTTC. The chain carries TRBV7-8 and TRBJ1-2; a possible D gene is TRBD1 (5 bases). Germline V CDR1 and CDR2: SGHVS, FQNEAQ. The CDR3 extends over 14 amino acids. Trimming pared 2 bases from V and 8 bases from J, leaving 15 bases between. Using reference TRBV7-8 and TRBJ1-2 for the parts outside the CDR3, the full variable domain is GAGVSQSPRYKVAKRGQDVALRCDPISGHVSLFWYQQALGQGPEFLTYFQNEAQLDKSGLPSDRFFAERPEGSVSTLKIQRTQQEDSAVYLCASSLLGQGVGYTFGSGTRLTVV.

This clonotype has just a few counts. This chain connects TRBV6-2 or TRBV6-3 to TRBJ2-3; 10 bases are shared with TRBD2. Trimming took 2 bases from V and 5 from J; bases not matched to a gene: 4. The germline CDR1 and CDR2 sequences are MNHEY and SVGEGT. The CDR3 is 15 residues long. CDR3 region: CASSYGLAGVDTQYF. The DNA of the CDR3 is TGTGCCAGCAGTTACGGTCTAGCGGGAGTAGATACGCAGTATTTT.

The chain has TRBV7-2 and TRBJ1-2; D is unclear. V lost 4 bases to trimming and J lost 4 bases, with 10 bases between them. The germline gives CDR1 SGHTA, CDR2 FQGNSA. The CDR3 is 13 residues long. The CDR3: CASSSITGYGYTF. CDR3 sequence (DNA): TGTGCCAGCAGCTCAATTACCGGCTATGGCTACACCTTC.

Only a few counts were recorded for this clonotype. The chain is built from TRBV9 and TRBJ2-5; 7 bases line up with TRBD1. The junction had 11 bases not matched to a gene; V was cut back by 2 bases and J by 1 base. This CDR3 spans 17 amino acids. Germline V gene lookup returns CDR1 SGDLS and CDR2 YYNGEE. The CDR3: CASSVSTSDRVQETQYF. The CDR3 coding sequence is TGTGCCAGCAGCGTTTCCACCTCAGACAGGGTCCAAGAGACCCAGTACTTC.

This clonotype was found a few times. The V gene is TRBV5-6, the J gene TRBJ1-1; D possibly corresponds to TRBD1 (6 bases). The CDR3 is made up of 15 amino acids. Per germline, CDR1 SGHDT and CDR2 YYEEEE. Trimming stripped 1 base from V and 2 bases from J, with 12 bases between. The CDR3 sequence: CASSLMSGTNTEAFF. The CDR3 bases are TGTGCCAGCAGCTTGATGTCAGGGACAAACACTGAAGCTTTCTTT. Combining the CDR3 with reference TRBV5-6 and TRBJ1-1 gives the whole variable domain DAGVTQSPTHLIKTRGQQVTLRCSPKSGHDTVSWYQQALGQGPQFIFQYYEEEERQRGNFPDRFSGHQFPNYSSELNVNALLLGDSALYLCASSLMSGTNTEAFFGQGTRLTVV.